This entry features one T cell receptor beta chain sequence. Looked up from germline, CDR1 is MDHEN and CDR2 is SYDVKM. With 2 bases clipped from V and 7 bases from J, the junction kept 13 bases outside the gene matches. The CDR3 sequence is 16 residues long. This sample is drawn from a study of blood T cell repertoires in COVID-19. Whole-study context: From the United States, Italy and Spain came samples of acute and convalescent COVID-19. T cells, B-cell-depleted T cells, or PBMCs supplied cDNA or gDNA.

Original data processing: Researchers report that nucleated cell counts were estimated from reference gene primer amplification. Data came from immunoSEQ multiplex PCR; TCRdb stores just in-frame clones and leaves some out. The V and J calls and clone size were taken over from that table, and D and trimming were inferred from the DNA. This sample has 130,000 or so clones, with 84% found just once. Categorization into cohorts depended on clinical history that participants reported. Material: PBMCs or T cells enriched from blood (not recorded which). This clonotype was sampled from a man between 35 and 55 years old with acute COVID-19. This chain uses TRBV28 with TRBJ2-7, with 8 positions matching TRBD1. CDR3 DNA sequence: TGTGCCAGCAGTTTAGACAGGGGCACCCTTTATCGGGAGCAGTACTTC. Protein: CASSLDRGTLYREQYF.